The rows below give T cell receptor beta chains drawn from one sample of a study of T cells in Graves' hyperthyroidism and ophthalmopathy. Using its own MiXCR run on the multiplex PCR reads, TCRdb lists one record per CDR3 protein. The sample holds about 480,000 distinct CDR3 sequences, around 15% seen once. The sample taken for sequencing was blood. The receptors here all came from a woman between 18 and 29 years old with Graves' hyperthyroidism. Each CDR3 is given with its conserved first and last residue. A D gene is named only where the DNA matches it firmly. The size of a clone is reported for some rows only, either as once, few or many, or as a class for expanded clones.

size,D,J,V,DNA,CDR3
few,NA,TRBJ2-1,TRBV30,TGTGCCTGGAGTCCCTCGCGTTACAATGAGCAGTTCTTC,CAWSPSRYNEQFF
many,TRBD1,TRBJ2-7,TRBV19,TGTGCCAGTAGTAAACCGGGACAGGGGATCTACGAGCAGTACTTC,CASSKPGQGIYEQYF
few,NA,TRBJ2-3,TRBV20-1,TGCAGTGCTAGAGCGGAGTTAGAAAGGGATACGCAGTATTTT,CSARAELERDTQYF
many,NA,TRBJ2-3,TRBV12-3/TRBV12-4,TGTGCCAGCAACGCCCGATCCGTAGAGGATACGCAGTATTTT,CASNARSVEDTQYF
many,NA,TRBJ2-1,TRBV6-2/TRBV6-3,TGTGCCAGCAGAACCGCAACTCAAGCTGCTCCCTACTACAATGAGCAGTTCTTC,CASRTATQAAPYYNEQFF
many,NA,TRBJ2-2,TRBV30,TGTGCCTGGAGCGGGGGCAGGGTTACCGGGGAGCTGTTTTTT,CAWSGGRVTGELFF
few,NA,TRBJ1-2,TRBV4-1,TGCGCCAGCAGCCAAACACGTCAGGGCCCAGTACGGGGCTACACCTTC,CASSQTRQGPVRGYTF
NA,TRBD2,TRBJ2-2,TRBV4-1,TGCGCCAGCAGCCATGGACTAGCGGGAGTGGGCGGGGAGCTGTTTTTT,CASSHGLAGVGGELFF
NA,TRBD1,TRBJ1-5,TRBV7-2,TGTGCCAGCAGCCCCAACAGGGGCGTGCAGCCCCAGCATTTT,CASSPNRGVQPQHF
many,TRBD2,TRBJ2-5,TRBV3-1,TGTGCCAGCAGCCAAGGGTGGACTAGGAGGGAGACCCAGTACTTC,CASSQGWTRRETQYF
many,NA,TRBJ1-2,TRBV4-1,TGCGCCAGCAGCCAAGATCAAGGGGGAGGTTATGGCTACACCTTC,CASSQDQGGGYGYTF
many,TRBD2,TRBJ2-1,TRBV6-2/TRBV6-3,TGTGCCAGCAGTCTAGTTAGCGGGAGCTACAATGAGCAGTTCTTC,CASSLVSGSYNEQFF
NA,TRBD2,TRBJ2-3,TRBV7-2,TGTGCCAGCAGCCCGCGGGAGAAAACAGATACGCAGTATTTT,CASSPREKTDTQYF
many,TRBD2,TRBJ2-1,TRBV11-2,TGTGCCAGCAGCTTAGCCCGGGGAGGGGTCGGGCTCTACAATGAGCAGTTCTTC,CASSLARGGVGLYNEQFF
NA,TRBD2,TRBJ2-2,TRBV5-1,TGCGCCAGTTGGAGCGGGACGGCGGGCACCGGGGAGCTGTTTTTT,CASWSGTAGTGELFF
many,TRBD2,TRBJ2-1,TRBV11-2,TGTGCCAGCAGCTTAGGGGGACTAGCCAATTACAATGAGCAGTTCTTC,CASSLGGLANYNEQFF
few,NA,TRBJ2-2,TRBV6-2/TRBV6-3,TGTGCCAGCAGCCTTCACGCCTTCACCGGGGAGCTGTTTTTT,CASSLHAFTGELFF
many,NA,TRBJ2-2,TRBV27,TGTGCCAGCAGTTTATGGGGACCGAACACCGGGGAGCTGTTTTTT,CASSLWGPNTGELFF
many,NA,TRBJ2-7,TRBV5-1,TGCGCCAGCAGCTCTGCCCACGAGCAGTACTTC,CASSSAHEQYF
many,NA,TRBJ2-1,TRBV27,TGTGCCAGCAGTTTCGTGGGTCTATACAATGAGCAGTTCTTC,CASSFVGLYNEQFF
NA,NA,TRBJ1-6,TRBV28,TGTGCCAGCTTTAGTTTGGGACCCTCTTCACCCCTCCACTTT,CASFSLGPSSPLHF
many,TRBD1,TRBJ2-7,TRBV7-2,TGTGCCAGCAGCTTTTCGACAGGGGGCGACGAGCAGTACTTC,CASSFSTGGDEQYF
once,NA,TRBJ2-1,TRBV7-3,TGTGCCAGCGCAGGGAGACAAGGCGGTGAGCAGTTCTTC,CASAGRQGGEQFF
NA,TRBD1,TRBJ1-5,TRBV30,TGTGCCTGTCGTCTTAGGGACAGGGGGGGCAGCAATCAGCCCCAGCATTTT,CACRLRDRGGSNQPQHF
many,TRBD2,TRBJ2-1,TRBV5-1,TGCGCCAGCAGCTTGGTTAGCGGGATGTGGGACAATGAGCAGTTCTTC,CASSLVSGMWDNEQFF
many,TRBD2,TRBJ2-5,TRBV11-2,TGTGCCAGCAGCTTAGGGAGGACTAGCGCTGGGAAGGAAGAGACCCAGTACTTC,CASSLGRTSAGKEETQYF
NA,NA,TRBJ2-1,TRBV4-2,TGTGCCAGCAGCCAAGATAATGCGAAACTCTACAATGAGCAGTTCTTC,CASSQDNAKLYNEQFF
few,NA,TRBJ2-2,TRBV4-1,TGCGCCAGCAGCCAAAGGGGTGGGGTAGGGGACGGGGAGCTGTTTTTT,CASSQRGGVGDGELFF
many,NA,TRBJ1-2,TRBV6-1,TGTGCCAGCAGTGAACGGTGGCAGGGGAACGGCTACACCTTC,CASSERWQGNGYTF
many,NA,TRBJ2-7,TRBV18,TGTGCCAGCTCACCAGGGACCCCTCCCGCCTACGAGCAGTACTTC,CASSPGTPPAYEQYF
many,NA,TRBJ1-2,TRBV12-3/TRBV12-4,TGTGCCAGCCTGGTAGGGTCGGGCTATGGCTACACCTTC,CASLVGSGYGYTF
NA,NA,TRBJ2-5,TRBV27,TGTGCCAGCAGGACCGGGACATCGCGAGAGACCCAGTACTTC,CASRTGTSRETQYF
few,TRBD2,TRBJ2-3,TRBV11-3,TGTGCCAGCAGCTCGGCTAGCGGGAGGGCAGATACGCAGTATTTT,CASSSASGRADTQYF
many,NA,TRBJ2-4,TRBV18,TGTGCCAGCTCAGGCCCGGCGGAACTAGCCAAAAACATTCAGTACTTC,CASSGPAELAKNIQYF
many,TRBD2,TRBJ2-3,TRBV20-1,TGCAGTGCTAGAGCCCGGAGACTAGCGGGAGTGAGAGATACGCAGTATTTT,CSARARRLAGVRDTQYF
NA,TRBD1,TRBJ1-4,TRBV9,TGTGCCAGCAGCACCGGGACAGTGGGTGAAAAACTGTTTTTT,CASSTGTVGEKLFF
many,TRBD2,TRBJ2-3,TRBV7-9,TGTGCCAGCAGCTTAGGGACTAGCGGGCACACAGATACGCAGTATTTT,CASSLGTSGHTDTQYF
many,NA,TRBJ1-2,TRBV13,TGTGCCAGCAGCGAAAAATACAGTATTAACTATGGCTACACCTTC,CASSEKYSINYGYTF
many,NA,TRBJ2-1,TRBV7-9,TGTGCCAGCAGCCATGGAGGGGAGCAGTTCTTC,CASSHGGEQFF
NA,NA,TRBJ2-7,TRBV2,TGTGCCAGCAGTCTAACCGGGCCCCCAAGCGGCGAGCAGTACTTC,CASSLTGPPSGEQYF
NA,TRBD2,TRBJ2-1,TRBV27,TGTGCCAGCAGCAATAATAGCGGGAAGTTCTTC,CASSNNSGKFF
NA,TRBD2,TRBJ2-1,TRBV20-1,TGCAGTGCTAGAGATGCGGGAGCGGGCTACAATGAGCAGTTCTTC,CSARDAGAGYNEQFF
few,TRBD2,TRBJ2-5,TRBV6-2/TRBV6-3,TGTGCCAGCAGTTACTCGGGAGGGAGTGGGACCCAGTACTTC,CASSYSGGSGTQYF
NA,TRBD1,TRBJ1-2,TRBV5-1,TGCGCCAGCCGCTTTTCAGACAGGGAATATGGCTACACCTTC,CASRFSDREYGYTF
many,TRBD1,TRBJ1-2,TRBV7-2,TGTGCCAGCAGCTTCGTGAAGGAAACAGGGGTATTTGGCTACACCTTC,CASSFVKETGVFGYTF
many,TRBD1,TRBJ2-5,TRBV24-1,TGTGCCACCAGTGATACAGGGGGCGCGGAGACCCAGTACTTC,CATSDTGGAETQYF
many,TRBD2,TRBJ2-1,TRBV24-1,TGTGCCACCGGAGGGCTAGCGGGACAAGGGGATTACAATGAGCAGTTCTTC,CATGGLAGQGDYNEQFF
few,NA,TRBJ1-5,TRBV15,TGTGCCACCAGCATCCTTGGGCAGCCCCAGCATTTT,CATSILGQPQHF
many,TRBD1,TRBJ1-1,TRBV5-1,TGCGCCAGCAGTTCCCCAGGGGGGACTGAAGCTTTCTTT,CASSSPGGTEAFF
few,NA,TRBJ2-7,TRBV6-2/TRBV6-3,TGTGCCAGCAGTTACTCGTTGGGGTCCTACGAGCAGTACTTC,CASSYSLGSYEQYF
few,TRBD2,TRBJ2-1,TRBV20-1,TGCAGTGCTCAGAGATCGTCTAGCGGAAGGGGTGAGCAGTTCTTC,CSAQRSSSGRGEQFF
many,TRBD2,TRBJ2-4,TRBV12-3/TRBV12-4,TGTGCCAGCAGTTCCCGCGCGGGAGTAGTATCGAACATTCAGTACTTC,CASSSRAGVVSNIQYF
few,TRBD2,TRBJ2-3,TRBV7-3,TGTGCCAGCAGCGCTCTAGCGGGAGTCGGCACAGATACGCAGTATTTT,CASSALAGVGTDTQYF
NA,TRBD2,TRBJ2-1,TRBV7-3,TGCGCCAGCAGCCCAAGACTAGCGGGGCTACGGAATGAGCAGTTCTTC,CASSPRLAGLRNEQFF
many,TRBD2,TRBJ2-2,TRBV2,TGTGCCAGCTCCAGGGCTAGCGGGAGGGCCACCACCGGGGAGCTGTTTTTT,CASSRASGRATTGELFF
NA,NA,TRBJ1-2,TRBV30,TGTGCCTGGAGAACCGGGACTTATATAGATGGCTACACCTTC,CAWRTGTYIDGYTF
few,TRBD2,TRBJ2-7,TRBV27,TGTGCCAGCAGTTTGAGGTTTGGGGCGGGGGACGTCTTCGAGCAGTACTTC,CASSLRFGAGDVFEQYF
many,NA,TRBJ1-1,TRBV19,TGTGCCAGTAGTATTGCAACACCGAACACTGAAGCTTTCTTT,CASSIATPNTEAFF
once,TRBD1,TRBJ1-2,TRBV29-1,TGCAGCGCTGGGTCCCAGGGACAGGGTAAAGAAGGCTACACCTTC,CSAGSQGQGKEGYTF